Given below is one T cell receptor beta chain in context. Its antigen has not been determined. No clone much larger than this one lies a single base away; base qualities are absent. What this sample's treatment or condition label stands for: allogeneic hematopoietic cell transplantation with graft depleted of TCRalphabeta T cells and CD19 B cells. The children who served as transplant recipients had been given grafts of TCRalphabeta/CD19-depleted allogeneic hematopoietic cells. From the cysteine up to the phenylalanine, the CDR3 has a length of 16 residues. Of the read, only the CDR3 DNA is kept; its 48 bases are in frame from base 1. For this chain, trimming is 5 bases at the V end and 6 bases at the J end, and the number of junction bases without a gene match is 14. Libraries were prepared through PCR. The sequencer listed for this sample is Illumina HiSeq 2500. TCR library preparation used molecular barcoding, with unique molecular identifiers applied to normalize quantification of the TCRbeta repertoire. TCRdb reprocessed the public reads (quality trimming at Q25 with fastp, clone calling with MiXCR) and kept in-frame beta chains. Merged by CDR3 protein, the rows form single entries marked with the most common genes and DNA. The sample table shows around 670,000 distinct CDR3 sequences, and 13% are seen once. Together, the top ten hold 0.79% of the sample.

These data belong to a study of T-cell reconstitution after alpha-beta-depleted transplantation in children (dated by TCRdb to 2015 to 2016). Notes on the research overall: Using TCR repertoire profiling, the study followed T-cell immune reconstitution in a quantitative way in children after TCRalphabeta/CD19-depleted allogeneic hematopoietic cell transplantation.

Findings and caveats that apply to the study as a whole: Hyperexpanded clone frequencies declined over subsequent months; after one year, T-cell counts and TCRbeta diversity were mostly attributed to newly produced T cells. The apparently early alphabetaT-cell count recovery about two months after transplant was reportedly dependent on only several hundred rapidly expanded clones derived from non-depleted graft cells. The high TCRbeta diversity at day 60 in some patients was ascribed to recipient T cells and intrathymic progenitors that had survived conditioning.

This sequence uses TRBV12-3 or TRBV12-4 and TRBJ2-7, with 9 bases matching TRBD1. The TCR originated in a girl aged 2 to 9 with congenital amegakaryocytic thrombocytopenia, due to receive a stem cell transplant. Sequencing was performed on PBMCs, taken before TCRalphabeta/CD19-depleted stem cell transplant. The CDR3 has the sequence CASSQYPGQGRSEQYF. The sequenced DNA is TGTGCCAGCAGTCAATATCCGGGACAGGGAAGGAGCGAGCAGTACTTC.